This T cell receptor (beta chain) was sequenced during a study of tumor and adjacent non-tumor tissue in lung cancer. Study-wide context: The patients, 9 to 11 men and 4 to 6 women, were roughly 30 to 80 with stage I to III disease.

A word on this clonotype: Its antigen remains unknown. At one end, the junction sequence differs from germline, possibly due to a read error.

Points from the study as a whole: Tumor repertoires had a smaller top 100 clone share than normal lung.

No cell sorting was done before RNA was extracted from the tissue. The normal lung tissue was taken more than 3 cm from the tumor edge. Between August and November 2014, newly diagnosed, chemotherapy-naive lung cancer patients underwent thoracic surgery in China. This CDR3 comprises 12 residues. Germline-derived CDR1 and CDR2 are MNHEY and SVGAGI. Three rounds of nested PCR, following a modified ARM-PCR protocol, produced the TCRbeta library. TCRdb re-analysed the multiplex PCR reads in MiXCR, keeping a single row per CDR3 protein. The sample consists of 60,000 to 100,000 distinct CDR3 sequences, around 80% of them appearing once.

The origin of this receptor is a man between 65 and 80 years old with non-small cell lung cancer. The rearrangement links TRBV6-5 to TRBJ1-5; the D gene is possibly TRBD1 (6 bases). Specimen: distant non-tumor lung tissue. In DNA form, the CDR3 reads TGTGCCAGCAAGACAGGAACAAAGCCCAAGCATTTT. This sequence encodes CASKTGTKPKHF.